This entry features one T cell receptor (beta chain) sequence. Its antigen is unknown. This record comes from a study of blood T cells in healthy people across ages. The study's findings and limits: Across the age range, TCR beta diversity per million T cells fell in a roughly linear way. Unsorted PBMC material precluded a definitive naive versus antigen-experienced comparison.

The study recruited healthy Caucasian donors from Russia who were aged about 6 to 95. A J-beta primer mix and a sample-barcoded 5' primer were used in a second PCR of roughly 7 to 12 cycles. TCRdb passed the 5' RACE reads through MiXCR, listing each CDR3 protein once. The sample yields roughly 720,000 distinct CDR3 sequences, about 53% seen once. V shed 8 bases and J shed 7 bases, with 17 bases lying between them. Germline V lookup: CDR1 MNHEY, CDR2 SVGAGI. This CDR3 is 14 amino acids long. The chain recombines TRBV6-5 with TRBJ1-4; tentative D call: TRBD1 (6 bases). This TCR was sampled from an elderly man in good health. Sequencing used blood. The CDR3 bases are TGTGCCAGCCGCGCACAGGGCTTTTTTGAAAAACTGTTTTTT. The encoded protein is CASRAQGFFEKLFF.